This T cell receptor beta chain is from a study of cytomegalovirus exposure and HLA in healthy donors. Across the study: The approximately 120 validation repertoires, a later analysis reported, used the same platform as the approximately 700 first-cohort repertoires.

The table lists this clone with a count of one. Its specificity is not known. V dropped 0 bases and J dropped 5 bases, with 11 bases sitting between them. This CDR3 is 15 amino acids long. CDR1 is MNHEY and CDR2 is SVGAGI in the germline V gene. The assay was immunoSEQ multiplex PCR, and TCRdb's table has in-frame clones only and misses some. The table records roughly 200,000 clones, about 81% of them present only once. General observations from the study: With high specificity and sensitivity, the classifier reportedly diagnosed cytomegalovirus status. Three chains linked to CMV were shown in vitro to be specific for CMV antigens.

This TCR derives from a woman younger than 45 in good health and CMV-seronegative. The sequenced sample was PBMCs. The chain recombines TRBV6-5 with TRBJ1-5; maybe TRBD1 (5 bases). The CDR3 sequence is CASSYSRQSHQPQHF. CDR3 in DNA: TGTGCCAGCAGTTACTCCCGACAGAGCCATCAGCCCCAGCATTTT.